This T cell receptor (beta chain) was documented in a study of shared clonotypes between healthy human individuals. Study observations and caveats: All-four-donor shared clonotypes had higher generation probabilities than non-shared clonotypes did.

V shed 5 bases and J shed 2 bases, with 13 bases lying between them. The CDR3 runs to 14 residues. Looked up from germline, CDR1 is SGHAT and CDR2 is FQDESV (reference sequence). Method: immunoSEQ multiplex PCR; TCRdb's copy keeps in-frame clones and lacks some. The sample records some 2.4 million clones, more than 85% being singletons. For this clone: Its antigen is undetermined.

Sequencing used naive CD4+ T cells from PBMCs. Stated subset: CD45RA+ positively selected. The TCR sequence derives from a man younger than 35 in good health. Some clones in this sample may be carry-over from other donors' samples. The rearrangement links TRBV11-1 to TRBJ2-7, with a weak D call TRBD2 (6 bases). The CDR3 DNA reads TGTGCCAGCAGCGACCGCGGGGCGGCCTACGAGCAGTACTTC. It is translated as CASSDRGAAYEQYF.